This T cell receptor (beta chain) is drawn from a study of CD8+ T cells in alopecia areata. Study-level background: Tofacitinib was taken orally by treated patients, and the dose was 5 to 10 mg twice daily.

RNA was isolated and reverse transcribed to cDNA, the sequencing template. Assay used: immunoSEQ multiplex PCR; TCRdb lists only in-frame clones, some missing. Among about 200,000 clones listed, roughly 64% were seen once. CDR3 size: 14 residues. The V end was cut by 0 bases, the J end by 1 base, with 10 bases between. Germline V gives CDR1 GTSNPN, CDR2 SVGIG (reference sequence). Treatment denoted: oral pan-JAK inhibitor, 5-10 mg twice daily. Researchers gathered lesional scalp punch biopsies and peripheral blood from patients with alopecia areata. The gene calls are TRBV30 and TRBJ2-7, with a tentative D call TRBD1 (5 bases). The specimen was CD4+ T cells sorted from blood, collected at week 24, from a patient treated with tofacitinib. The source is a human donor with alopecia areata. CDR3: CAWSVQVDSYEQYF. CDR3 DNA sequence: TGTGCCTGGAGTGTACAGGTGGATTCCTACGAGCAGTACTTC. Filled out from reference TRBV30 and TRBJ2-7, the complete variable domain reads SQTIHQWPATLVQPVGSPLSLECTVEGTSNPNLYWYRQAAGRGLQLLFYSVGIGQISSEVPQNLSASRPQDRQFILSSKKLLLSDSGFYLCAWSVQVDSYEQYFGPGTRLTVT.